These 18 T cell receptor beta chains were all obtained from the same sample, sequenced in a study of beta chain features in type 1 diabetes. Sequenced material consisted of expressed TCRB transcripts (all of the isolated RNA was reverse transcribed). The repertoire was sequenced with immunoSEQ multiplex PCR; TCRdb's copy has only in-frame clones and lacks some. Of 120,000 or so clones listed, about a sixth are singletons. Study results and caveats: A moderate, significant TCRB CDR3 shortening appeared in type 1 diabetes across four CD4+ subsets.

These receptors have no known antigen. Sequencing was done on a sample of central memory CD4+ T cells from blood. The receptors shown here come from a man under 40 with type 1 diabetes.

This chain joins TRBV2 and TRBJ2-5, with D hard to call. This CDR3 is built from 14 residues. Trimming removed 7 bases at V and 5 bases at J, with 17 bases between. Germline V gene lookup returns CDR1 SNHLY and CDR2 FYNNEI. The CDR3 DNA follows: TGTGCCAGCATAAAGGACCTCCCGGCGGAGACCCAGTACTTC. It translates to CASIKDLPAETQYF.

The chain couples TRBV25-1 to TRBJ1-2, with 9 bases identical to TRBD1. CDR3 length: 12 amino acids. V gave up 6 bases and J gave up 4 bases; unmatched junction bases: 0. Germline V lookup: CDR1 MGHDK, CDR2 SYGVNS. Written as DNA, the CDR3 is TGTGCCAGCAGGGGACAGGGCTATGGCTACACCTTC. Amino acids: CASRGQGYGYTF.

The rearrangement joins TRBV4-2 to TRBJ2-1, with D unclear. This CDR3 contains 17 residues. CDR1 is LGHNA and CDR2 is YNFKEQ in the germline V gene. Trimming removed 0 bases at V and 8 bases at J, with 20 bases between. CDR3 loop: CASSQDQSRNRVDEQFF. As DNA, the CDR3 is TGTGCCAGCAGCCAAGATCAATCTAGAAATAGGGTGGATGAGCAGTTCTTC.

This chain joins TRBV7-2 and TRBJ1-2; D possibly corresponds to TRBD1 (5 bases). Germline CDR1 SGHTA, CDR2 FQGNSA. Trimming left V 4 bases short and J 8 bases short, with 11 bases between. CDR3 length: 12 residues. CDR3 nucleotides: TGTGCCAGCAGCTACTCTCGGGACGGCTACACCTTC. Translating gives CASSYSRDGYTF.

This clone was seen a handful of times. The chain combines TRBV9 with TRBJ2-7, with D tentatively TRBD1 (6 bases). V shed 0 bases and J shed 3 bases, with 16 bases lying between them. The CDR3 is made up of 16 amino acids. Per germline, CDR1 SGDLS and CDR2 YYNGEE. The CDR3 coding sequence is TGTGCCAGCAGCGTAGCTTCATCAACAGGGATCTACGAGCAGTACTTC. It translates to CASSVASSTGIYEQYF.

This rearrangement joins TRBV10-2 to TRBJ2-3; 7 nucleotides align to TRBD2. V was pared by 1 base and J by 5 bases, with 6 bases of the junction left unmatched. CDR1 is WSHSY and CDR2 is SAAADI in the germline V gene. The CDR3 is made up of 15 amino acids. CDR3 residues: CASSELRGGGDTQYF. The DNA for the CDR3 is TGCGCCAGCAGTGAGTTGCGCGGGGGAGGAGATACGCAGTATTTT.

This clone has just a few counts. The rearrangement links TRBV11-3 to TRBJ2-7, with a possible D match to TRBD1 (5 bases). This CDR3 has 15 amino acids. Germline CDR1 and CDR2: SGHNT and YENEEA. V was clipped by 3 bases and J by 0 bases, with 12 bases between them. The CDR3 nucleotides are TGTGCCAGCAGCTTTTCTTCTGGGGCCTCCTACGAGCAGTACTTC. This codes for CASSFSSGASYEQYF. Full variable domain (missing parts from reference TRBV11-3 and TRBJ2-7): EAGVVQSPRYKIIEKKQPVAFWCNPISGHNTLYWYLQNLGQGPELLIRYENEEAVDDSQLPKDRFSAERLKGVDSTLKIQPAELGDSAVYLCASSFSSGASYEQYFGPGTRLTVT.

The sample holds a few counts of this clone. The CDR3: CASSRRLENTEAFF. In DNA, the CDR3 is TGTGCCAGCAGTCGCCGCCTCGAGAACACTGAAGCTTTCTTT. The chain combines TRBV27 with TRBJ1-1; no clear D. Germline CDR1 reads MNHEY; CDR2 reads SMNVEV (reference sequence). The V end lost 5 bases, the J end lost 1 base, and 11 bases lay between the germline ends. The CDR3 sequence is 14 residues long.

This clone was recorded many times. This rearrangement joins TRBV4-3 to TRBJ1-6; D possibly corresponds to TRBD1 (5 bases). Germline CDR1 reads LGHNA; CDR2 reads YSLEER. This CDR3 has 17 amino acids. V shed 0 bases and J shed 5 bases, with 14 bases lying between them. The CDR3 sequence: CASSQDIRGGNNSPLHF. For the CDR3, the DNA is TGCGCCAGCAGCCAAGATATTAGGGGTGGCAATAATTCACCCCTCCACTTT.

This clone was recorded many times. This rearrangement joins TRBV5-4 to TRBJ2-7; the D gene is possibly TRBD1 (5 bases). CDR1 is SGHNT, CDR2 YYREEE, per germline (reference sequence). This CDR3 has 17 residues. V lost 0 bases to trimming and J lost 0 bases, with 16 bases between them. CDR3 protein: CASSLGGRPTSSYEQYF. The CDR3 DNA is TGTGCCAGCAGCTTGGGGGGCAGGCCGACGAGCTCCTACGAGCAGTACTTC.

The sample holds a few counts of this clone. V usage is TRBV4-1 and J usage is TRBJ2-3, with TRBD2 matching 8 bases. After removal of 2 bases from V and 1 base from J, the junction contained 5 bases not matched to a gene. This CDR3 contains 16 residues. Germline V gene data show CDR1 as MGHRA and CDR2 as YSYEKL. The CDR3 loop reads CASSQLAGTRTDTQYF. The DNA for the CDR3 is TGCGCCAGCAGCCAATTAGCGGGGACCCGCACAGATACGCAGTATTTT.

This clone was observed at least ten times. This sequence joins TRBV18 and TRBJ1-2; 9 bases line up with TRBD1. Germline trimming cut 3 bases from V and 4 bases from J; bases unmatched to any gene: 6. This CDR3 comprises 15 residues. Germline CDR1 and CDR2: KGHSH and LQKENI. CDR3 sequence reads: CASSPMGQGGYGYTF. CDR3 bases: TGTGCCAGCTCACCGATGGGACAGGGAGGCTATGGCTACACCTTC.

The chain employs TRBV28 and TRBJ2-5, with a weak D call TRBD2 (5 bases). The CDR3 extends over 14 amino acids. Looked up from germline, CDR1 is MDHEN and CDR2 is SYDVKM. Trimming removed 6 bases at V and 3 bases at J, with 14 bases between. Here the CDR3 reads CASSPHTSEETQYF. As DNA, the CDR3 is TGTGCCAGCAGCCCCCACACTAGTGAAGAGACCCAGTACTTC.

The V and J genes are TRBV4-1 and TRBJ2-3; 7 bases agree with TRBD1. Per germline, CDR1 MGHRA and CDR2 YSYEKL. CDR3 size: 15 residues. Losses at the gene ends were 4 bases for V and 1 base for J; bases not matched to a gene: 5. The CDR3 DNA is TGCGCCAGCAGCCGAGGGACAGACCGCACAGATACGCAGTATTTT. Encoded protein: CASSRGTDRTDTQYF.

The DNA of the CDR3 is TGTGCCAGCAGTTACCGGACAGGGGTCGACACTGAAGCTTTCTTT. Translated: CASSYRTGVDTEAFF. The V gene is TRBV6-6, the J gene TRBJ1-1; TRBD1 matches 9 bases. Germline CDR1 and CDR2: MNHNY and SVGAGI (reference sequence). The CDR3 loop spans 15 amino acids. V shed 2 bases and J 3 bases; nucleotides not matched to a gene: 4.

The chain recombines TRBV9 with TRBJ2-2, with D possibly matching TRBD2 (5 bases). Germline V gene sequence: CDR1 SGDLS, CDR2 YYNGEE. The CDR3 spans 13 residues. V was trimmed by 0 bases and J by 7 bases, leaving 7 bases between them. The CDR3 reads CASSVVGGGELFF. In DNA form, the CDR3 reads TGTGCCAGCAGCGTAGTAGGAGGCGGGGAGCTGTTTTTT.

The chain has TRBV2 and TRBJ1-6, with a weak D call TRBD1 (6 bases). Trimming cost V 7 bases and J 10 bases, with 11 bases left between them. The CDR3 is 12 residues long. The germline gives CDR1 SNHLY, CDR2 FYNNEI. In nucleotides, the CDR3 is TGTGCCAGCAACACAGGGCAATCACCCCTCCACTTT. Its translation: CASNTGQSPLHF.

The rearrangement joins TRBV6-5 to TRBJ1-6; 8 nucleotides line up with TRBD1. The ends lost 0 bases at V and 9 bases at J; junction bases unmatched: 7. The CDR3 length is 16 residues. CDR1 and CDR2 (germline): MNHEY, SVGAGI. The CDR3 loop is CASSYSSTGGSSPLHF. The CDR3 nucleotides are TGTGCCAGCAGTTACTCGTCCACAGGGGGTAGTTCACCCCTCCACTTT.